The 22 T cell receptor beta chains presented below share a single source sample, sequenced in a study of robustness of blood B and T cell sequencing. cDNA synthesis used template switching with a 5' universal priming oligo. Each cDNA molecule was tagged by a 12-nucleotide random UMI. TCRdb re-derived calls from the PCR reads in MiXCR, one entry per CDR3 protein. The profile shows roughly 1,200 distinct CDR3 sequences, roughly 70% of them singletons. The template for TCR beta quantification was mRNA, not genomic DNA. Sequences were obtained from peripheral blood. Source of these receptors: a human donor in good health.

The chain recombines TRBV29-1 with TRBJ2-7; TRBD2 aligns across 7 bases. This CDR3 contains 16 residues. CDR1 SQVTM and CDR2 ANQGSEA come from the germline V gene. V gave up 4 bases and J gave up 0 bases; unmatched junction bases: 12. CDR3 protein: CSVVGTGTKDSYEQYF. The CDR3 DNA follows: TGCAGCGTTGTTGGGACCGGGACTAAAGACTCCTACGAGCAGTACTTC.

This chain links TRBV7-9 with TRBJ2-7; 9 bases agree with TRBD1. From germline, CDR1 is SEHNR and CDR2 FQNEAQ (reference sequence). This CDR3 has 16 amino acids. V gave up 4 bases and J gave up 3 bases; unmatched junction bases: 10. In DNA form, the CDR3 reads TGTGCCAGCAGCTCTCCTCCGGGACAGGGCGACTACGAGCAGTACTTC. As protein: CASSSPPGQGDYEQYF.

The chain recombines TRBV29-1 with TRBJ1-1; TRBD1 might be the D (6 bases). Trimming stripped 3 bases from V and 4 bases from J, with 15 bases between. This CDR3 is 14 amino acids long. Germline CDR1 and CDR2: SQVTM and ANQGSEA. The CDR3 spells CSVEPRGSSTEAFF. The CDR3, as DNA: TGCAGCGTTGAGCCCAGGGGATCGAGCACTGAAGCTTTCTTT.

The chain links TRBV10-3 to TRBJ1-2; the D gene is possibly TRBD1 (5 bases). Trimming removed 0 bases from V and 5 bases from J, with 10 bases in between. The CDR3 is made up of 14 amino acids. Per the germline V gene, CDR1 is ENHRY and CDR2 is SYGVKD. The CDR3 here is CAISESAGWYGYTF. CDR3 bases: TGTGCCATCAGTGAGTCAGCAGGGTGGTATGGCTACACCTTC.

The genes are TRBV11-2 and TRBJ1-2; a possible D gene is TRBD1 (5 bases). The CDR3 consists of 13 residues. V lost 0 bases and J lost 8, with 10 bases in between. Germline V lookup: CDR1 SGHAT, CDR2 FQNNGV. Written as DNA, the CDR3 is TGTGCCAGCAGCTTAGACAGGACAAGGGGCTACACCTTC. Translating gives CASSLDRTRGYTF.

The gene calls are TRBV7-9 and TRBJ2-3, with no clear D. The germline gives CDR1 SEHNR, CDR2 FQNEAQ (reference sequence). The CDR3 sequence is 13 residues long. Between the trimmed V and J ends, which lost 1 base and 6 bases, there was a span of 8 bases. The CDR3 DNA sequence: TGTGCCAGCAGCTTAGATGTAAGGGATACGCAGTATTTT. Encoded protein: CASSLDVRDTQYF. Looking up the rest from reference TRBV7-9 and TRBJ2-3 gives the full variable domain: DTGVSQNPRHKITKRGQNVTFRCDPISEHNRLYWYRQTLGQGPEFLTYFQNEAQLEKSRLLSDRFSAERPKGSFSTLEIQRTEQGDSAMYLCASSLDVRDTQYFGPGTRLTVL.

This sequence joins TRBV7-6 and TRBJ1-1; 9 bases map to TRBD1. The germline V gene has CDR1 SGHVS and CDR2 FNYEAQ. V shed 1 base, J shed 0 bases, and the junction held 9 bases outside the gene matches. The CDR3 has 18 residues. Written as DNA, the CDR3 is TGTGCCAGCAGCTTAGTAGGGGGACAGGGCCGATTGAACACTGAAGCTTTCTTT. It is translated as CASSLVGGQGRLNTEAFF. Filled out from reference TRBV7-6 and TRBJ1-1, the complete variable domain reads GAGVSQSPRYKVTKRGQDVALRCDPISGHVSLYWYRQALGQGPEFLTYFNYEAQQDKSGLPNDRFSAERPEGSISTLTIQRTEQRDSAMYRCASSLVGGQGRLNTEAFFGQGTRLTVV.

This sequence joins TRBV7-9 and TRBJ2-3; 9 bases line up with TRBD1. The ends lost 5 bases at V and 5 bases at J; junction bases unmatched: 8. Germline CDR1 SEHNR, CDR2 FQNEAQ (reference sequence). The CDR3 sequence is 15 residues long. The CDR3 DNA sequence: TGTGCCAGCAGCCCGGGACAGGGACAGGGAGATACGCAGTATTTT. Translated: CASSPGQGQGDTQYF.

This chain uses TRBV3-1 with TRBJ1-4; D may be TRBD1 (6 bases). Germline V lookup: CDR1 LGHDT, CDR2 YNNKEL (reference sequence). CDR3 length equals 15 residues. Deletions cut 4 bases from V and 3 bases from J, with 12 bases between. The chain's CDR3 is CASSRRTASNEKLFF. As DNA, the CDR3 is TGTGCCAGCAGCCGGCGGACAGCGTCTAATGAAAAACTGTTTTTT.

The table lists this clonotype with a few counts. The chain joins TRBV29-1 to TRBJ1-2; a weak D match, TRBD1 (5 bases). Trimming took 3 bases from V and 5 from J, leaving 13 bases between them. The CDR3 is 13 amino acids. Germline CDR1 is SQVTM and CDR2 is ANQGSEA. CDR3: CSVDPGWGYGYTF. CDR3 DNA sequence: TGCAGCGTTGACCCAGGCTGGGGGTATGGCTACACCTTC.

In its sample, this clonotype is large. The CDR3 nucleotides are TGTGCCAGCAGTGATGGCGGGGGGGCAGATACGCAGTATTTT. It codes for CASSDGGGADTQYF. V and J are TRBV6-1 and TRBJ2-3; 9 bases are shared with TRBD2. The CDR3 sequence is 14 residues long. With 3 bases clipped from V and 4 bases from J, the junction kept 2 bases outside the gene matches. Germline V gives CDR1 MNHNS, CDR2 SASEGT.

This chain links TRBV15 with TRBJ1-2; D is perhaps TRBD1 (5 bases). The CDR3 is 14 residues long. V was cut by 0 bases and J by 4 bases, with 9 bases left in between. The germline V gene encodes CDR1 LNHNV and CDR2 YYDKDF (reference sequence). In DNA form, the CDR3 reads TGTGCCACCAGCAGAGATCGACAGTCCTATGGCTACACCTTC. This encodes CATSRDRQSYGYTF. Combining the CDR3 with reference TRBV15 and TRBJ1-2 gives the whole variable domain DAMVIQNPRYQVTQFGKPVTLSCSQTLNHNVMYWYQQKSSQAPKLLFHYYDKDFNNEADTPDNFQSRRPNTSFCFLDIRSPGLGDTAMYLCATSRDRQSYGYTFGSGTRLTVV.

The chain carries TRBV29-1 and TRBJ2-7; 12 bases are a match to TRBD2. Germline V gives CDR1 SQVTM, CDR2 ANQGSEA. There are 18 residues in the CDR3. Trimming removed 7 bases from V and 0 bases from J; junction bases left unmatched: 16. The CDR3 sequence is CSAGGRTSGALSSYEQYF. In nucleotides, the CDR3 is TGCAGCGCTGGAGGCCGGACTAGCGGGGCTCTGAGCTCCTACGAGCAGTACTTC.

The V and J genes are TRBV15 and TRBJ1-2; TRBD1 matches 7 bases. V dropped 2 bases and J dropped 4; count of bases not matched to a gene: 13. CDR3 length: 17 residues. Germline V gene data show CDR1 as LNHNV and CDR2 as YYDKDF (reference sequence). The CDR3 here is CATSRFGRQGKSYGYTF. The CDR3 nucleotides read TGTGCCACCAGCAGATTCGGACGACAGGGTAAATCCTATGGCTACACCTTC.

The chain employs TRBV30 and TRBJ1-1, with no clear D. The germline V gene has CDR1 GTSNPN and CDR2 SVGIG (reference sequence). Trimming shortened V by 4 bases and J by 11 bases, and 20 bases separated the two germline ends. There are 13 residues in the CDR3. The CDR3 DNA sequence: TGTGCCTGGATGGATCCTGGCCTTATTCCGGCTTTCTTT. Translation: CAWMDPGLIPAFF. The full variable domain, its missing parts supplied by reference TRBV30 and TRBJ1-1, is SQTIHQWPATLVQPVGSPLSLECTVEGTSNPNLYWYRQAAGRGLQLLFYSVGIGQISSEVPQNLSASRPQDRQFILSSKKLLLSDSGFYLCAWMDPGLIPAFFGQGTRLTVV.

The rearrangement links TRBV5-1 to TRBJ1-1, with TRBD1 as a possible D gene (5 bases). V lost 3 bases and J lost 11, with 20 bases in between. The CDR3 extends over 14 amino acids. Germline CDR1 is SGHRS and CDR2 is YFSETQ. CDR3 sequence (DNA): TGCGCCAGCAGCTCCTCAGGGTTTAGTACTTCGGCTTTCTTT. It specifies CASSSSGFSTSAFF.

The rearrangement joins TRBV11-3 to TRBJ2-7, with D unclear. Germline CDR1 reads SGHNT; CDR2 reads YENEEA. Trimming pared 1 base from V and 3 bases from J, leaving 10 bases between. The CDR3 runs 14 residues. The DNA of the CDR3 is TGTGCCAGCAGCTTAGGGACCCTCAGCTACGAGCAGTACTTC. It yields the protein CASSLGTLSYEQYF.

This clonotype is hyperexpanded within its sample. V usage is TRBV4-1 and J usage is TRBJ1-1; D may be TRBD1 (5 bases). V lost 0 bases and J 3 bases, leaving 14 bases between the germline ends. This CDR3 region has 16 residues. Germline V gene sequence: CDR1 MGHRA, CDR2 YSYEKL. The CDR3 reads CASSQDLGGRDTEAFF. CDR3 bases: TGCGCCAGCAGCCAAGATCTGGGGGGGAGGGACACTGAAGCTTTCTTT.

This clonotype was detected only a few times. The rearrangement links TRBV10-3 to TRBJ1-2; tentative D call: TRBD1 (5 bases). CDR1 and CDR2 from the germline V gene are ENHRY and SYGVKD. The germline V and J ends were trimmed by 7 bases and 6 bases, with 24 bases remaining between them. The CDR3 runs 16 residues. CDR3 protein: CAITAGKQVSSNGYTF. CDR3 sequence (DNA): TGTGCCATCACAGCCGGGAAACAGGTATCAAGTAATGGCTACACCTTC.

V usage is TRBV2 and J usage is TRBJ1-5; 9 bases align to TRBD1. CDR1 SNHLY and CDR2 FYNNEI come from the germline V gene. The V gene end was trimmed by 4 bases and the J gene end by 4 bases; junction bases not matched to a gene: 2. The CDR3 runs 14 residues. The CDR3, as DNA: TGTGCCAGCAGTGCTGGGACAGGGAATCAGCCCCAGCATTTT. Amino acid sequence: CASSAGTGNQPQHF.

This clonotype occurred a few times. The CDR3 is CASSPTGDTEAFF. In DNA, the CDR3 is TGTGCCAGCAGCCCGACAGGGGACACTGAAGCTTTCTTT. The rearrangement uses TRBV7-9 and TRBJ1-1, with TRBD1 matching 8 bases. V lost 5 bases, J lost 3 bases, and 2 bases stayed unmatched. Germline lookup yields CDR1 SEHNR and CDR2 FQNEAQ (reference sequence). This CDR3 has 13 residues.

The J gene is TRBJ1-2, the V gene TRBV11-1; D gene uncertain. CDR1 is SGHAT and CDR2 is FQDESV in the germline V gene (reference sequence). Between the trimmed V and J ends, which lost 0 bases and 3 bases, there was a span of 5 bases. CDR3 size: 13 residues. CDR3 in amino acids: CASSLAVDYGYTF. The CDR3 region has the DNA TGTGCCAGCAGCTTAGCGGTTGACTATGGCTACACCTTC. The complete variable domain, with remaining parts taken from reference TRBV11-1 and TRBJ1-2, reads EAEVAQSPRYKITEKSQAVAFWCDPISGHATLYWYRQILGQGPELLVQFQDESVVDDSQLPKDRFSAERLKGVDSTLKIQPAELGDSAMYLCASSLAVDYGYTFGSGTRLTVV.